This TCR beta chain was sequenced for a study of OX40 agonist ivuxolimab in advanced cancers. Study information: Participants averaged around 60 years of age (range 23 to 79) and were roughly 80% male. Enrollees could have had prior anti-PD-1, anti-PD-L1 or anti-CTLA-4 therapy, which 35% to 40% had received.

Profiled with immunoSEQ multiplex PCR; TCRdb holds only in-frame clones, not every one. The table has about 71,000 clones, roughly 93% seen once. The study's findings and limits: At doses 0.1 to 3.0 mg/kg, CD4+ and CD8+ clones expanded.

CDR1 is SGHKS, CDR2 YYEKEE, per germline (reference sequence). This CDR3 contains 13 residues. V lost 0 bases and J lost 6, with 10 bases in between. This clone appeared once. Antigen specificity is unknown. The chain joins TRBV5-5 to TRBJ2-7; a weak D match, TRBD2 (6 bases). The sample consisted of CD4+ or CD8+ T cells sorted from blood, taken in a trial of the OX40 agonist ivuxolimab. This TCR was recovered from an adult with an advanced solid tumor such as melanoma, head and neck, liver or kidney cancer. CDR3 in DNA: TGTGCCAGCAGCTTGGATTGGGAGGTCGAGCAGTACTTC. Its translation: CASSLDWEVEQYF.